This T cell receptor beta chain was captured by sequencing in a study of monozygotic twins with inflammatory bowel disease. Starting material for each TCR library was roughly 3,300 ng of total RNA. Added by template switching were UMIs that each held a 6-nucleotide sample barcode. TCRdb reprocessed the 5' RACE reads and reports one entry per CDR3 protein, with no DNA. This sample contains approximately 330,000 distinct CDR3 sequences. This CDR3 region has 16 residues. Germline CDR1 is MNHEY and CDR2 is SMNVEV (reference sequence). Study findings and constraints: Distinguishing T cell subtypes was not possible. IBD patients displayed reduced TCRbeta diversity (inverse Simpson) when set against healthy co-twins.

On this clonotype itself: Its antigen remains unknown.

The source is a human donor with ulcerative colitis or Crohn's disease, or a healthy co-twin of an affected twin (not recorded which). Sequencing used blood. V gene TRBV27 combines with J gene TRBJ2-7; the D call from TCRdb, TRBD1, cannot be confirmed without DNA. CDR3 sequence: CASSFAGGGSSYEQYF.